The 2 T cell receptor beta chains listed next were all sequenced from one sample in a study of prognosis after radiotherapy for stage I lung cancer. Two-round multiplex PCR, the amplification method, yielded TCR beta CDR3 from genomic DNA. Primers specific to each TRBV and TRBJ gene drove first-round PCR. TCRdb independently ran MiXCR on the multiplex PCR reads; one entry per CDR3 protein. The table has approximately 30,000 distinct CDR3 sequences, about 29% seen once; the top ten hold 25% to 35%. Specimen: PBMCs, collected before or after stereotactic body radiation therapy (not recorded which). The source of these receptors is a donor aged 50 or older with non-small cell lung cancer.

Worth noting for this clonotype: A much bigger clone sits one base away, suggesting this may be a read error. This chain connects TRBV10-3 to TRBJ2-5, with TRBD2 matching 8 bases. Per the germline V gene, CDR1 is ENHRY and CDR2 is SYGVKD. This CDR3 contains 14 residues. Germline trimming cut 9 bases from V and 8 bases from J; bases unmatched to any gene: 14. The CDR3 DNA is TGTGCCATAAGCGGGGGCGAGACCGGGGATACCCAGTACTTC. It is translated as CAISGGETGDTQYF.

The V and J genes are TRBV6-1 and TRBJ2-7; 11 bases are a match to TRBD1. V trimming: 9 bases; J trimming: 3 bases; junction bases outside the gene matches: 4. This CDR3 contains 13 residues. The germline CDR1 and CDR2 sequences are MNHNS and SASEGT. CDR3 sequence reads: CASRGQGVYEQYF. DNA of the CDR3: TGTGCCAGTAGGGGACAGGGGGTCTACGAGCAGTACTTC.